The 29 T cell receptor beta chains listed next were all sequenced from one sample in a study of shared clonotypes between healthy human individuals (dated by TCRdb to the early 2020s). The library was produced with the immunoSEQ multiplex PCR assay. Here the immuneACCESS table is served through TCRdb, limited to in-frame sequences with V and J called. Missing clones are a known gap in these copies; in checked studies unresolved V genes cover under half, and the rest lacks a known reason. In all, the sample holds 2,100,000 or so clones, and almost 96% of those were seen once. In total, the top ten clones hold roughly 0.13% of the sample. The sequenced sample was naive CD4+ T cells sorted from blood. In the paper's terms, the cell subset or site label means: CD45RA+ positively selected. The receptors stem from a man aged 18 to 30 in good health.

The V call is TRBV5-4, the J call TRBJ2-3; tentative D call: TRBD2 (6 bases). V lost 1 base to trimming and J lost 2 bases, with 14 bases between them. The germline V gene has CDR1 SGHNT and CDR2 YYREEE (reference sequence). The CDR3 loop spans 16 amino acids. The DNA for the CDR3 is TGTGCCAGCAGCTTGAAGGCGGGAAGTTCCACAGATACGCAGTATTTT. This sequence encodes CASSLKAGSSTDTQYF. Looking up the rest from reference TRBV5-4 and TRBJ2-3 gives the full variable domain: ETGVTQSPTHLIKTRGQQVTLRCSSQSGHNTVSWYQQALGQGPQFIFQYYREEENGRGNFPPRFSGLQFPNYSSELNVNALELDDSALYLCASSLKAGSSTDTQYFGPGTRLTVL.

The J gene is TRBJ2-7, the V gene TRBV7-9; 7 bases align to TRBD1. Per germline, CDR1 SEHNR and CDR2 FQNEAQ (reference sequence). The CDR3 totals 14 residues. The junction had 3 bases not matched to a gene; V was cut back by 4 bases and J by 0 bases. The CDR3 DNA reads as TGTGCCAGCAGCTCTAAGGGGGCCTCCTACGAGCAGTACTTC. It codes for CASSSKGASYEQYF.

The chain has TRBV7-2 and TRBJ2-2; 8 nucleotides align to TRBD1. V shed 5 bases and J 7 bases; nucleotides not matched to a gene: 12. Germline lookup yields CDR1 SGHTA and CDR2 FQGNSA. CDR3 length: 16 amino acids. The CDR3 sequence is CASSTGQGLFGGELFF. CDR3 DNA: TGTGCCAGCAGCACAGGACAGGGTTTGTTTGGCGGGGAGCTGTTTTTT.

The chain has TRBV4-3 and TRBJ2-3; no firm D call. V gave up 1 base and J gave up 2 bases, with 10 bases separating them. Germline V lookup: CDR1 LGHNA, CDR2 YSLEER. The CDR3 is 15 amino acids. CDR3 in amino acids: CASSQAAILTDTQYF. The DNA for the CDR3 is TGCGCCAGCAGCCAAGCTGCCATTCTCACAGATACGCAGTATTTT.

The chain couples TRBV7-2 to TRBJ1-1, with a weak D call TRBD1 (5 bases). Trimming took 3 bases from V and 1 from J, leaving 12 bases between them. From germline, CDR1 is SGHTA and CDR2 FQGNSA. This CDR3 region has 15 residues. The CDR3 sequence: CASSFSGGGNTEAFF. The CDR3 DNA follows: TGTGCCAGCAGCTTCTCGGGTGGGGGGAACACTGAAGCTTTCTTT.

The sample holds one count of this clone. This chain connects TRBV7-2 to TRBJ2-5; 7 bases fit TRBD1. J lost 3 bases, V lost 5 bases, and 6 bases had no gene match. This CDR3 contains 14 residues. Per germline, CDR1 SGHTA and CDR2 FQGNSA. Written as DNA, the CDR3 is TGTGCCAGCAGCATCTCGACAGGGAAAGAGACCCAGTACTTC. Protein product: CASSISTGKETQYF.

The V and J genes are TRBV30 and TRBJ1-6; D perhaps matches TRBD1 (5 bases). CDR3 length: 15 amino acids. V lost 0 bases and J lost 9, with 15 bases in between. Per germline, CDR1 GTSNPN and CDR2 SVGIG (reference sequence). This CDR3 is CAWSVGHSSGSPLHF. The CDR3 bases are TGTGCCTGGAGTGTAGGACACAGTTCGGGTTCACCCCTCCACTTT.

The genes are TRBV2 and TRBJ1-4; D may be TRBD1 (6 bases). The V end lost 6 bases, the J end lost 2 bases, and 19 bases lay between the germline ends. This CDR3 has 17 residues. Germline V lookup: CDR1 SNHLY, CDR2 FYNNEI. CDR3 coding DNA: TGTGCCAGCAGCGGTAGGGGGTTTACAGGGACTAATGAAAAACTGTTTTTT. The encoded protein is CASSGRGFTGTNEKLFF.

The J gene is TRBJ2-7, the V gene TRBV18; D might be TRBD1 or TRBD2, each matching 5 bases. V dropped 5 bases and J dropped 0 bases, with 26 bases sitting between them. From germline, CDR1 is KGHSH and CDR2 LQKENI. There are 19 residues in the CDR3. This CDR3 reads CASSSAGTASYVSSYEQYF. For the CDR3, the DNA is TGTGCCAGCTCATCCGCCGGGACGGCCAGCTACGTAAGCTCCTACGAGCAGTACTTC.

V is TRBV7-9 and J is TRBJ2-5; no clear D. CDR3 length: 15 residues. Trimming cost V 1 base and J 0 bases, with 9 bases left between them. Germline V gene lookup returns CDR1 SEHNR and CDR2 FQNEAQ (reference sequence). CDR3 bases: TGTGCCAGCAGCTTAGTGGGCAGCGACCAAGAGACCCAGTACTTC. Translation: CASSLVGSDQETQYF. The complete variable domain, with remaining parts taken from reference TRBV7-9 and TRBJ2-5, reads DTGVSQNPRHKITKRGQNVTFRCDPISEHNRLYWYRQTLGQGPEFLTYFQNEAQLEKSRLLSDRFSAERPKGSFSTLEIQRTEQGDSAMYLCASSLVGSDQETQYFGPGTRLLVL.

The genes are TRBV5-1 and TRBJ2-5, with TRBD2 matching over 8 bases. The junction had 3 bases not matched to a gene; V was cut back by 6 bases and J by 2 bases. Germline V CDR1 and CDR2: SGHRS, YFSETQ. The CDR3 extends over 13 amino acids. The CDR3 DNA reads TGCGCCAGCAACAGCGGGGGTCAAGAGACCCAGTACTTC. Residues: CASNSGGQETQYF.

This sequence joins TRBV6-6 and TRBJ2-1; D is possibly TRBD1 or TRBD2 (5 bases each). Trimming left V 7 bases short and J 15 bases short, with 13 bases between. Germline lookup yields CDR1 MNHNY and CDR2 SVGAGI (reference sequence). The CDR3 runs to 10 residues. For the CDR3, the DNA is TGTGCCAGCACCTGGGACCGCGGGTTCTTC. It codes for CASTWDRGFF.

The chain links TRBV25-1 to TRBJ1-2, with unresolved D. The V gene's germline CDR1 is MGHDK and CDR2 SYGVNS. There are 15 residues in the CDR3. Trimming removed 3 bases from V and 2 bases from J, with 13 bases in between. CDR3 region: CASSEGRGLNYGYTF. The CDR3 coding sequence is TGTGCCAGCAGTGAGGGGAGAGGGCTGAACTATGGCTACACCTTC.

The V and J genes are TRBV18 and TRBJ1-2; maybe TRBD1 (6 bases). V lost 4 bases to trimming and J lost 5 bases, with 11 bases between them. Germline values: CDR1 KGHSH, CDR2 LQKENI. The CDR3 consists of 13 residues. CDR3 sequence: CASSLDSEYGYTF. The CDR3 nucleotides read TGTGCCAGCTCACTGGACAGCGAATATGGCTACACCTTC.

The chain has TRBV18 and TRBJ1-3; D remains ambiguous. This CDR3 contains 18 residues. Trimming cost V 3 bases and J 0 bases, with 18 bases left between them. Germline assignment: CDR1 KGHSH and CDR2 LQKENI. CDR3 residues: CASSPIVGRRRSGNTIYF. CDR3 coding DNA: TGTGCCAGCTCACCCATCGTGGGCAGGCGACGCTCTGGAAACACCATATATTTT. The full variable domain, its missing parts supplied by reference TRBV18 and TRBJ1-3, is NAGVMQNPRHLVRRRGQEARLRCSPMKGHSHVYWYRQLPEEGLKFMVYLQKENIIDESGMPKERFSAEFPKEGPSILRIQQVVRGDSAAYFCASSPIVGRRRSGNTIYFGEGSWLTVV.

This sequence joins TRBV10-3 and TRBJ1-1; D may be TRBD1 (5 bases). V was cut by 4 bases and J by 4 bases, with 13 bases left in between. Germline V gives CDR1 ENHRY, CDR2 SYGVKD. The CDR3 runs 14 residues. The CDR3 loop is CAISAQAEGTEAFF. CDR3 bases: TGTGCCATCAGTGCACAGGCGGAAGGCACTGAAGCTTTCTTT.

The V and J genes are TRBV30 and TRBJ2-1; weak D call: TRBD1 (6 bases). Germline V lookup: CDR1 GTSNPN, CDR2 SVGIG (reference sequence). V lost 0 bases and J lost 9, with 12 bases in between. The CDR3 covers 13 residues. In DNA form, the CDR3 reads TGTGCCTGGAGTGTACAGGGATTCGGTGAGCAGTTCTTC. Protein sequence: CAWSVQGFGEQFF.

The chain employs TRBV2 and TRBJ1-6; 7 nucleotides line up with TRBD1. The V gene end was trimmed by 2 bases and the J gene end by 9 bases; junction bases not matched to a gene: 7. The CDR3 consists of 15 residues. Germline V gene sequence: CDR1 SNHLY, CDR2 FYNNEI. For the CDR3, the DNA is TGTGCCAGCAGTGAAAGGTTGGCAGGGGGTTCACCCCTCCACTTT. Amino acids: CASSERLAGGSPLHF.

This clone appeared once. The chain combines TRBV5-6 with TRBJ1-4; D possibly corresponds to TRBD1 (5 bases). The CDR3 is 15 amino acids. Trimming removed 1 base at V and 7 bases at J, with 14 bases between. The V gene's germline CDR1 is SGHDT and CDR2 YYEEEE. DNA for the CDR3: TGTGCCAGCAGCTTGTGGGAAGGGGTGCGTGAAAAACTGTTTTTT. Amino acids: CASSLWEGVREKLFF. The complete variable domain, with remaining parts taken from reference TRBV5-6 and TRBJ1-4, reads DAGVTQSPTHLIKTRGQQVTLRCSPKSGHDTVSWYQQALGQGPQFIFQYYEEEERQRGNFPDRFSGHQFPNYSSELNVNALLLGDSALYLCASSLWEGVREKLFFGSGTQLSVL.

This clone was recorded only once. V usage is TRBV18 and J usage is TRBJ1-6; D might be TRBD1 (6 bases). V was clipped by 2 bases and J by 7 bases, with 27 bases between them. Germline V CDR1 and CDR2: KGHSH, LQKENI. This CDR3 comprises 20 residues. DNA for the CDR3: TGTGCCAGCTCACCAATTCCTGAGACAGGAGGAAGGAGTTCAAATTCACCCCTCCACTTT. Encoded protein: CASSPIPETGGRSSNSPLHF.

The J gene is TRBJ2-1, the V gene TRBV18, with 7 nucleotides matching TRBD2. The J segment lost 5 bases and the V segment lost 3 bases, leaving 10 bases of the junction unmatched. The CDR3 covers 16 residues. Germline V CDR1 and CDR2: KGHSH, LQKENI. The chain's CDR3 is CASSPRIAGENNEQFF. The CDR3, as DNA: TGTGCCAGCTCACCTAGAATAGCGGGTGAAAACAATGAGCAGTTCTTC.

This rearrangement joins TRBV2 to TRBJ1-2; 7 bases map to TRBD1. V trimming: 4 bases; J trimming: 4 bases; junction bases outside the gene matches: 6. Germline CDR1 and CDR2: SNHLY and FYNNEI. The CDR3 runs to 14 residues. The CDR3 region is CASSVQGVIYGYTF. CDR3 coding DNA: TGTGCCAGCAGTGTTCAGGGGGTTATCTATGGCTACACCTTC.

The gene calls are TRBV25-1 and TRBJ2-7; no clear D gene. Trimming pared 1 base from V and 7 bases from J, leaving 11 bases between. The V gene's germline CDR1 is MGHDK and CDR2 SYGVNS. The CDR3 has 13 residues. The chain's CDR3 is CASSESTLVEQYF. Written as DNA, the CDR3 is TGTGCCAGCAGTGAATCCACCCTGGTTGAGCAGTACTTC.

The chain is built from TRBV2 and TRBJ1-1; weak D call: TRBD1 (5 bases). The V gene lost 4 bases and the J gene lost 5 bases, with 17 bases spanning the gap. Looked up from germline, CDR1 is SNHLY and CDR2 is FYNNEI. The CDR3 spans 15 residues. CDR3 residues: CASSALSRGDTEAFF. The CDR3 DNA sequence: TGTGCCAGCAGTGCTTTGTCGAGGGGAGATACTGAAGCTTTCTTT.

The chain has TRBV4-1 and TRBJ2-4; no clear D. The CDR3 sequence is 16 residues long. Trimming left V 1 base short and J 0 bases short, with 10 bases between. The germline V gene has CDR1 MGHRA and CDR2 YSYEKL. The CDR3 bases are TGCGCCAGCAGCCAAGGACACCAAGGAGCCAAAAACATTCAGTACTTC. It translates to CASSQGHQGAKNIQYF.

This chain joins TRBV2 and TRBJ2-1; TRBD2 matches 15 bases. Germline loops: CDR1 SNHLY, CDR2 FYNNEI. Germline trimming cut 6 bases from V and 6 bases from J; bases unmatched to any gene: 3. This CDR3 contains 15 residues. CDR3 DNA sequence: TGTGCCAGCAGAGGACTAGCGGGGGGGCGCAATGAGCAGTTCTTC. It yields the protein CASRGLAGGRNEQFF.

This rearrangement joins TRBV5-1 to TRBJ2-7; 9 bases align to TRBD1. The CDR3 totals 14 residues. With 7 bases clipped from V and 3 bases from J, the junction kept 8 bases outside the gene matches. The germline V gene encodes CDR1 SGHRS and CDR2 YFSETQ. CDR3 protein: CASRRETGGYEQYF. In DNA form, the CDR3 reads TGCGCCAGCCGCCGTGAGACAGGGGGCTACGAGCAGTACTTC.

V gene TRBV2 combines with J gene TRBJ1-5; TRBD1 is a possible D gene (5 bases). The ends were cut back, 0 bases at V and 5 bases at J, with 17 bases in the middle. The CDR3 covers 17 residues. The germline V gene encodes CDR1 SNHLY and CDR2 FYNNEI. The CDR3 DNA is TGTGCCAGCAGTGAAGCGCTCGGGGCCGAACCGGATCAGCCCCAGCATTTT. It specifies CASSEALGAEPDQPQHF.

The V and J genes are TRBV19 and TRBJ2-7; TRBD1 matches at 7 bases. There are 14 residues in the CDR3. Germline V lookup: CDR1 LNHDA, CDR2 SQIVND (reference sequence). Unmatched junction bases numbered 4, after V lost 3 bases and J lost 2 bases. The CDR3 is CASSMNRGAYEQYF. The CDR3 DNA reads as TGTGCCAGTAGTATGAACAGGGGAGCCTACGAGCAGTACTTC.